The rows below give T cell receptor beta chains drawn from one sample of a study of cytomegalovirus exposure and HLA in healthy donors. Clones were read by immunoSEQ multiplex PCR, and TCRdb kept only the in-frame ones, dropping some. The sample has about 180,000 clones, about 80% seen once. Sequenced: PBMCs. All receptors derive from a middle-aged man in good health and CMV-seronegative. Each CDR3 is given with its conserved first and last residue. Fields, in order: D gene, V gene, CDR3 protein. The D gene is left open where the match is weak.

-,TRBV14,CASSQVRLTNTGELFF
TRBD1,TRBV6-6,CASRTWTGAGGNTIYF
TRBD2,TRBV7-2,CASSSSSGGANNEQYF
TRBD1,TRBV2,CASSERTGGLNYGYTF
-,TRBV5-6,CASRLRGAGANVLTF
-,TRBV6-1,CAGGRGTTEAFF
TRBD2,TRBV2,CASSSIPGLGGEQYF
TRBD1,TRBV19,CASSVQGGTEAFF
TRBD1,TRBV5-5,CASSSMTGSYGYTF
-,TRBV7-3,CASSLMGGFTDTQYF
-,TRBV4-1,CASSGLLQETQYF
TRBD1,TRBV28,CASRVGDRYYEQYF